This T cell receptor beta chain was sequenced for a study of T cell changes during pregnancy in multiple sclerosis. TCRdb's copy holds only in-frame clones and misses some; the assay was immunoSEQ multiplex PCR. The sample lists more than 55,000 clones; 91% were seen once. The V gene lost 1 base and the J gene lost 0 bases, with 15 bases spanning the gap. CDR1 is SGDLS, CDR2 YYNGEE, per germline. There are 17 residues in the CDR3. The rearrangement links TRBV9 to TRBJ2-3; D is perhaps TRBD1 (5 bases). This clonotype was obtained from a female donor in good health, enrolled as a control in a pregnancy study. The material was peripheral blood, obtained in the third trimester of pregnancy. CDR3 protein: CASSVYITGTSTDTQYF. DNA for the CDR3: TGTGCCAGCAGCGTATATATTACAGGAACTAGCACAGATACGCAGTATTTT.